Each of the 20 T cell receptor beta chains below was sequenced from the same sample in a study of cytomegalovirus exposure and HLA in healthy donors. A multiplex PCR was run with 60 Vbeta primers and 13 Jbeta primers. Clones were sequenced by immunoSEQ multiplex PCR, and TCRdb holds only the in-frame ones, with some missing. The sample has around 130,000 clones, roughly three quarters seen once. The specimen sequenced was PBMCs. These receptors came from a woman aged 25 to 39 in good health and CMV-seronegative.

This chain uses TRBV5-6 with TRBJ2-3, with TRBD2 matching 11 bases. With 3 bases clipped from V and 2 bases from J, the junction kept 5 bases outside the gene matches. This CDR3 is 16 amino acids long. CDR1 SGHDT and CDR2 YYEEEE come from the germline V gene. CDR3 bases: TGTGCCAGCAGCTCCGGGACTAGCGGACCCACAGATACGCAGTATTTT. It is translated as CASSSGTSGPTDTQYF.

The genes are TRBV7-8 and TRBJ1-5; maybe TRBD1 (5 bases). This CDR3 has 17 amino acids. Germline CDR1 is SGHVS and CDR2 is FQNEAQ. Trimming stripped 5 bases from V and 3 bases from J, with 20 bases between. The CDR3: CASSRAGGVIINQPQHF. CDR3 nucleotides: TGTGCCAGCAGCCGCGCGGGAGGGGTCATTATCAATCAGCCCCAGCATTTT.

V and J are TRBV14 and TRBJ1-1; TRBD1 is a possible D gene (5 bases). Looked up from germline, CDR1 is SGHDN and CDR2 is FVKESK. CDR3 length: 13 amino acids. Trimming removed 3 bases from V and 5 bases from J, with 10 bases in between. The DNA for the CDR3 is TGTGCCAGCAGCCATTCCAGGGAAACTGAAGCTTTCTTT. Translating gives CASSHSRETEAFF.

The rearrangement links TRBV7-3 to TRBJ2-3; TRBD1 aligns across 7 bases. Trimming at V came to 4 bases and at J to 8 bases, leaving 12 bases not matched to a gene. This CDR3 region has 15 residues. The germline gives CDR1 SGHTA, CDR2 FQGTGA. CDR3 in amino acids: CASSSGGQVWSTQYF. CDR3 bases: TGTGCCAGCAGCTCCGGTGGACAGGTTTGGAGTACGCAGTATTTT.

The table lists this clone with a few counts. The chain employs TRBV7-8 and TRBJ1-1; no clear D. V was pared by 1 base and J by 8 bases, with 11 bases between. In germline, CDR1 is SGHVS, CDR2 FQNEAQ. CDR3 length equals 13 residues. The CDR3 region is CASSLDILDEAFF. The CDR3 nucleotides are TGTGCCAGCAGCTTAGATATTCTAGACGAAGCTTTCTTT.

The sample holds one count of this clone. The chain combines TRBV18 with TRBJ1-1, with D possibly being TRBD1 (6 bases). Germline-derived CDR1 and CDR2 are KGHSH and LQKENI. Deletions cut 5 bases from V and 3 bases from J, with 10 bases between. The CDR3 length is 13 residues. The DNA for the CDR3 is TGTGCCAGCTCAGGGGGCCGTGACACTGAAGCTTTCTTT. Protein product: CASSGGRDTEAFF.

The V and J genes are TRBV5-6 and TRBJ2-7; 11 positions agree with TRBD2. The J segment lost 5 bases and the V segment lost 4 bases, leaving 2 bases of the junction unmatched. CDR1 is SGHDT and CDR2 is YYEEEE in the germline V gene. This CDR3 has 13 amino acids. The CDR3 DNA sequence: TGTGCCAGCAGCGTAGCGGGAGGGGACGAGCAGTACTTC. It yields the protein CASSVAGGDEQYF.

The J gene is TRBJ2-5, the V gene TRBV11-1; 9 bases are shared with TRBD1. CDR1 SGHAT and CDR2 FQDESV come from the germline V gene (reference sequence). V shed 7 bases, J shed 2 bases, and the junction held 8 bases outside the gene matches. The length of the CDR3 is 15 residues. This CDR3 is CASTSWTGEQETQYF. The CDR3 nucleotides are TGTGCCAGCACCTCCTGGACAGGGGAGCAAGAGACCCAGTACTTC.

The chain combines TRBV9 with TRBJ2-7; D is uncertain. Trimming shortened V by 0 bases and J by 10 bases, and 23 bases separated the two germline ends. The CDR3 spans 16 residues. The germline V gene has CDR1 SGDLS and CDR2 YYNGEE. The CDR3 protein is CASSVGSESLMNSQYF. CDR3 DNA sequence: TGTGCCAGCAGCGTAGGATCGGAATCCCTAATGAATAGCCAGTACTTC.

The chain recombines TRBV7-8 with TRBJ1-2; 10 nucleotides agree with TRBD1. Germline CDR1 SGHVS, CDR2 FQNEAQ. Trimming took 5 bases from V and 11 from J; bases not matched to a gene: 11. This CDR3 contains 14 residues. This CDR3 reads CASSRRDRGGWYTF. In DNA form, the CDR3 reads TGTGCCAGCAGCCGGAGGGACAGGGGAGGTTGGTACACCTTC.

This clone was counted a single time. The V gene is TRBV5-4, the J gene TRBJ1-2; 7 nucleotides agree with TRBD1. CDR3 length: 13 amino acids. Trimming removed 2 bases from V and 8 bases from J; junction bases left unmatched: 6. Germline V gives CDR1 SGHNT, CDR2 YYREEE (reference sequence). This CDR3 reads CASSFKGGRGYTF. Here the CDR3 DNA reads TGTGCCAGCAGCTTCAAAGGGGGCAGGGGCTACACCTTC.

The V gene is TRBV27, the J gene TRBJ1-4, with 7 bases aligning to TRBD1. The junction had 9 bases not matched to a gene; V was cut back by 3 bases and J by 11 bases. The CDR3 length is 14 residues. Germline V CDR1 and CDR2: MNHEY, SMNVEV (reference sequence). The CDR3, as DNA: TGTGCCAGCAGTTTCACAGGGGCTACCTTTAAACTGTTTTTT. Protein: CASSFTGATFKLFF.

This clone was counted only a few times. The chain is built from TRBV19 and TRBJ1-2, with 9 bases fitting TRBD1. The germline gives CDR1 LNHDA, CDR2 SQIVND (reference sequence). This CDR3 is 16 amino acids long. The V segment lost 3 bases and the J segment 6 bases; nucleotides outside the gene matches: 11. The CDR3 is CASSMPGQGYEDGYTF. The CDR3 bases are TGTGCCAGTAGTATGCCGGGACAGGGCTATGAAGATGGCTACACCTTC.

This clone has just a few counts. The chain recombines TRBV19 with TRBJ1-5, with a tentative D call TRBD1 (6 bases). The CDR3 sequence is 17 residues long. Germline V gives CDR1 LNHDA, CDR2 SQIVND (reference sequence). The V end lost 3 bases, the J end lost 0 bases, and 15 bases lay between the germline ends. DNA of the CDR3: TGTGCCAGTAGTATGGTCCGGGGGGCCGGTAGCAATCAGCCCCAGCATTTT. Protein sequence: CASSMVRGAGSNQPQHF.

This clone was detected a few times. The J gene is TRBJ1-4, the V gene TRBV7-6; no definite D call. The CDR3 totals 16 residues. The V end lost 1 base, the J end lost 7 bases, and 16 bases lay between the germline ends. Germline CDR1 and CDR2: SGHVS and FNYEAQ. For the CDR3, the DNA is TGTGCCAGCAGCTTAGATCCTAGGAGGTCGGGTGAAAAACTGTTTTTT. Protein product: CASSLDPRRSGEKLFF.

The CDR3 nucleotides are TGTGCCAGCAGTTTAAGCAGGGGTAGTGAAAAACTGTTTTTT. Its protein is CASSLSRGSEKLFF. V gene TRBV27 combines with J gene TRBJ1-4; possible D gene TRBD1, 6 bases. CDR1 and CDR2 (germline): MNHEY, SMNVEV (reference sequence). Trimming removed 2 bases from V and 7 bases from J, with 11 bases in between. The CDR3 extends over 14 amino acids.

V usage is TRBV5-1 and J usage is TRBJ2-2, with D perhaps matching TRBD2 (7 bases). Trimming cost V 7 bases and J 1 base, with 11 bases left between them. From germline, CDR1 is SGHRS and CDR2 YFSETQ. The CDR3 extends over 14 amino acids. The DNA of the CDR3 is TGCGCCAGCGGGGGGGCCGGGAACACCGGGGAGCTGTTTTTT. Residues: CASGGAGNTGELFF.

CDR3 amino acids: CASIGKMSEQFF. The CDR3 DNA sequence: TGTGCCAGCATCGGGAAAATGAGTGAGCAGTTCTTC. The V gene is TRBV6-1, the J gene TRBJ2-1; possible D gene TRBD2, 5 bases. This CDR3 region has 12 residues. Germline loops: CDR1 MNHNS, CDR2 SASEGT. The V and J ends lost 7 bases and 9 bases respectively, with 13 bases between them.

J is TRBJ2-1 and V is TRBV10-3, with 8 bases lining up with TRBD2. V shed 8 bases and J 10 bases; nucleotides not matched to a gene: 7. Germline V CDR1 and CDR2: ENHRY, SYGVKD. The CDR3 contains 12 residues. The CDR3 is CAIAGGPLEQFF. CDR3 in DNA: TGTGCCATCGCGGGAGGCCCCTTGGAGCAGTTCTTC.

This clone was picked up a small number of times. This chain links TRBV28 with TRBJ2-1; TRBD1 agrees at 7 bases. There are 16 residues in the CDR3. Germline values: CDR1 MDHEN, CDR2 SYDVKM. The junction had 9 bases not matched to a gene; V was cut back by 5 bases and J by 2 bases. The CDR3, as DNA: TGTGCCAGCAGTATGCTGGGGCAGGGGGCCTACAATGAGCAGTTCTTC. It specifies CASSMLGQGAYNEQFF.